This TCR beta chain was obtained from a study of blood T cell repertoires in COVID-19. Study summary: Samples representing acute and convalescent COVID-19 were sourced from the United States, Italy and Spain.

CDR3 length: 14 residues. Germline values: CDR1 SGHTA, CDR2 FQGNSA. Trimming removed 1 base from V and 7 bases from J, with 11 bases in between. Data came from immunoSEQ multiplex PCR; TCRdb stores just in-frame clones and leaves some out. Of 340,000 or so clones in the sample, about 86% were seen once. This receptor was identified in a woman between 40 and 50 years old with acute COVID-19. This chain connects TRBV7-2 to TRBJ1-5; D gene unclear. Source material: PBMCs or T cells enriched from blood (not recorded which). The CDR3 sequence: CASSLGASPQPQHF. CDR3 DNA: TGTGCCAGCAGCTTAGGGGCATCTCCGCAGCCCCAGCATTTT.